This T cell receptor beta chain derives from a study of human T cells and chemical hapten exposure. V was clipped by 2 bases and J by 3 bases, with 14 bases between them. The CDR3 is 15 amino acids. Per germline, CDR1 GTSNPN and CDR2 SVGIG (reference sequence). Time point meaning: patch test 2, 6 weeks after DPC sensitization. The treatment was: therapeutic diphenylcyclopropenone sensitization with weekly scalp DPC. In its sample, this clonotype was seen a few times. TCRdb recomputed calls from the RACE reads with MiXCR, one row per CDR3 protein. The sample includes tens of thousands of distinct CDR3 sequences, 6.6% of them seen just once.

The chain combines TRBV30 with TRBJ2-4; D is perhaps TRBD1 (6 bases). This clonotype was obtained from a woman younger than 45 with alopecia areata. Some clones in this sample may be carry-over from other donors' samples. Source: whole blood, taken in connection with sensitization to the hapten diphenylcyclopropenone (DPC). CDR3: CAWSTPAGDKNIQYF. CDR3 in DNA: TGTGCCTGGAGTACTCCCGCAGGGGACAAAAACATTCAGTACTTC.